The rows below give T cell receptor beta chains drawn from one sample of a study of CD8 T cells in Susac syndrome. TCRdb reprocessed the immunoSEQ multiplex PCR reads via MiXCR and lists one record per CDR3 protein. The sample includes about 160,000 distinct CDR3 sequences, under 95% seen only once; the top ten take around 0.087%. The sequenced sample consisted of CD4+ T cells from PBMCs. These receptors were obtained from a human donor in good health. CDR3s include the opening cysteine and the closing phenylalanine or tryptophan. D genes are given only for firm matches. A clone size is listed for some rows: how often the clone was seen (once, few, many), or a class if it is expanded.

clone size,V gene,J gene,D gene,CDR3 protein,CDR3 DNA
NA,TRBV10-3,TRBJ1-4,NA,CAISDGRGGEKLFF,TGTGCCATCAGTGATGGCAGGGGAGGCGAAAAACTGTTTTTT
once,TRBV11-2,TRBJ2-1,TRBD2,CASSLAQREYNEQFF,TGTGCCAGCAGCTTAGCCCAGCGGGAGTATAATGAGCAGTTCTTC
NA,TRBV20-1,TRBJ1-3,NA,CSAGDGFSGNTIYF,TGCAGTGCGGGGGACGGTTTCTCTGGAAACACCATATATTTT
NA,TRBV19,TRBJ2-2,NA,CASRRSTNTGELFF,TGTGCCAGTAGGAGGTCCACGAACACCGGGGAGCTGTTTTTT
NA,TRBV9,TRBJ1-2,NA,CASSARSRGGFGYTF,TGTGCCAGCAGCGCCCGGTCACGGGGTGGTTTTGGCTACACCTTC
NA,TRBV24-1,TRBJ2-2,NA,CATSDGYTGELFF,TGTGCCACCAGTGATGGGTACACCGGGGAGCTGTTTTTT
NA,TRBV6-1,TRBJ1-2,TRBD1,CASGWTGERYGYTF,TGTGCCAGCGGATGGACAGGGGAGAGGTATGGCTACACCTTC
NA,TRBV29-1,TRBJ2-3,TRBD2,CSVESAGGRSTDTQYF,TGCAGCGTTGAGTCGGCGGGAGGCCGTAGCACAGATACGCAGTATTTT
NA,TRBV4-1,TRBJ2-7,TRBD1,CASSHTASGTAYEQYF,TGCGCCAGCAGCCACACCGCTTCCGGGACAGCCTACGAGCAGTACTTC
NA,TRBV10-3,TRBJ2-7,NA,CAISRGGDSYEQYF,TGTGCCATCAGTAGGGGGGGGGACAGCTACGAGCAGTACTTC
NA,TRBV6-1,TRBJ2-2,NA,CASSEAGSGHNTGELFF,TGTGCCAGCAGTGAAGCTGGGTCAGGGCACAACACCGGGGAGCTGTTTTTT
NA,TRBV29-1,TRBJ1-4,NA,CSVETGREKLFF,TGCAGCGTTGAAACAGGGCGTGAAAAACTGTTTTTT
few,TRBV5-1,TRBJ1-5,NA,CASSLEGFSNQPQHF,TGCGCCAGCAGCTTGGAAGGCTTTAGCAATCAGCCCCAGCATTTT
NA,TRBV5-1,TRBJ2-3,TRBD2,CASSLGLAGGPGVPQYF,TGCGCCAGCAGCTTGGGACTAGCGGGGGGGCCAGGTGTGCCGCAGTATTTT
NA,TRBV2,TRBJ1-4,NA,CASSKTDEKLFF,TGTGCCAGCAGTAAAACCGACGAAAAACTGTTTTTT
NA,TRBV3-1,TRBJ1-2,NA,CASSQAQGNGYTF,TGTGCCAGCAGCCAAGCGCAGGGGAATGGCTACACCTTC
NA,TRBV5-4,TRBJ2-3,TRBD1,CASSLGTGMSDTQYF,TGTGCCAGCAGCTTGGGGACAGGGATGTCGGATACGCAGTATTTT
NA,TRBV12-5,TRBJ2-6,NA,CASGLVLGASGANVLTF,TGTGCTAGTGGTTTGGTACTCGGGGCCTCTGGGGCCAACGTCCTGACTTTC
NA,TRBV30,TRBJ2-1,TRBD2,CAWSERLAGVFYNEQFF,TGTGCCTGGAGTGAGAGACTAGCGGGGGTCTTCTACAATGAGCAGTTCTTC
NA,TRBV5-1,TRBJ1-1,NA,CASQKDRPNTEAFF,TGCGCCAGCCAGAAAGACAGGCCGAACACTGAAGCTTTCTTT
NA,TRBV7-9,TRBJ2-7,TRBD2,CASSSLAGGLEQYF,TGTGCCAGCAGCTCACTAGCGGGAGGCCTCGAGCAGTACTTC
NA,TRBV4-1,TRBJ1-2,NA,CASSQEFTANYGYTF,TGCGCCAGCAGCCAAGAGTTTACGGCAAACTATGGCTACACCTTC
NA,TRBV10-3,TRBJ1-2,TRBD1,CAISEPRTGNYGYTF,TGTGCCATCAGTGAGCCACGGACAGGGAACTATGGCTACACCTTC
NA,TRBV2,TRBJ1-5,NA,CASRQTALQQPQHF,TGTGCCAGCAGGCAGACAGCCCTACAGCAGCCCCAGCATTTT
NA,TRBV3-1,TRBJ1-1,TRBD1,CASSRQGGHTEAFF,TGTGCCAGCAGCCGACAGGGGGGTCACACTGAAGCTTTCTTT
NA,TRBV27,TRBJ2-7,NA,CASSLGPPGPYEQYF,TGTGCCAGCAGTTTAGGGCCCCCAGGGCCCTACGAGCAGTACTTC
NA,TRBV18,TRBJ1-1,NA,CASSPTGRSTEAFF,TGTGCCAGCTCACCAACAGGCCGGAGTACTGAAGCTTTCTTT
NA,TRBV2,TRBJ2-3,NA,CASQGTDTQYF,TGTGCCAGCCAGGGGACAGATACGCAGTATTTT
NA,TRBV5-1,TRBJ2-3,NA,CASSLARREDTQYF,TGCGCCAGCAGCTTGGCCCGGAGGGAGGATACGCAGTATTTT
NA,TRBV7-9,TRBJ2-3,NA,CASSQNSGDTQYF,TGTGCCAGCAGCCAGAACTCCGGTGATACGCAGTATTTT
NA,TRBV6-2/TRBV6-3,TRBJ2-4,NA,CASSYAGRWTKNIQYF,TGTGCCAGCAGTTACGCGGGGAGGTGGACCAAAAACATTCAGTACTTC
NA,TRBV7-2,TRBJ1-2,TRBD1,CASSTGQGEYYGYTF,TGTGCCAGCAGCACCGGACAGGGCGAGTACTATGGCTACACCTTC
NA,TRBV29-1,TRBJ2-7,TRBD1,CSVGTGGNEQYF,TGCAGCGTTGGGACAGGGGGCAACGAGCAGTACTTC
NA,TRBV7-9,TRBJ2-1,NA,CASSWRTETNEQFF,TGTGCCAGCAGCTGGCGGACCGAAACCAATGAGCAGTTCTTC
NA,TRBV19,TRBJ1-2,NA,CASSEAAVNYGYTF,TGTGCCAGTTCGGAGGCAGCAGTTAACTATGGCTACACCTTC
NA,TRBV29-1,TRBJ1-1,TRBD1,CSYGTDKTEAFF,TGCAGCTACGGGACAGACAAGACTGAAGCTTTCTTT
NA,TRBV7-2,TRBJ2-2,NA,CASSPATTANTGELFF,TGTGCCAGCAGCCCCGCTACGACCGCGAACACCGGGGAGCTGTTTTTT
NA,TRBV7-3,TRBJ2-2,NA,CASSPKWGRELFF,TGTGCCAGCAGCCCCAAGTGGGGGCGGGAGCTGTTTTTT
NA,TRBV2,TRBJ1-1,NA,CASVRNLNTEAFF,TGTGCCAGCGTAAGGAACTTGAACACTGAAGCTTTCTTT
NA,TRBV20-1,TRBJ1-4,TRBD1,CSARDSGVQGVEKLFF,TGCAGTGCTAGAGATTCGGGGGTCCAGGGGGTTGAAAAACTGTTTTTT